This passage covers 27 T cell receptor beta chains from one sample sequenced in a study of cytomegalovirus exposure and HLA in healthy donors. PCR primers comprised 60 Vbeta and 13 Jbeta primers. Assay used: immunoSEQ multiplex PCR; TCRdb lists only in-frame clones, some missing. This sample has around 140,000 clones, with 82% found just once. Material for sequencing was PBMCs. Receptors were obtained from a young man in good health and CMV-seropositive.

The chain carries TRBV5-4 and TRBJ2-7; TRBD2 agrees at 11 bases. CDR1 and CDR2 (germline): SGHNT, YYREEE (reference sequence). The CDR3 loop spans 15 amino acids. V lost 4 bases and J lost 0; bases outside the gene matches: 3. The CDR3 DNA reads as TGTGCCAGCAGCCGGACTAGCGGGTCCTCCTACGAGCAGTACTTC. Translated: CASSRTSGSSYEQYF.

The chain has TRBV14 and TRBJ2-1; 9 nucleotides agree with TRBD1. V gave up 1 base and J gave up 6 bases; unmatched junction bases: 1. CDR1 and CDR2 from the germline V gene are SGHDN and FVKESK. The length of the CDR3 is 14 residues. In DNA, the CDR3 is TGTGCCAGCAGCCAAGCGACAGGGGGCAATGAGCAGTTCTTC. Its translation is CASSQATGGNEQFF.

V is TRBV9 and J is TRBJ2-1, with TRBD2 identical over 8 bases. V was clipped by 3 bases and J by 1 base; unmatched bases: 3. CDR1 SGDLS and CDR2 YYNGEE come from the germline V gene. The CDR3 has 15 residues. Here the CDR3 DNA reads TGTGCCAGCAGCGGTAGCGGGACGTCCTACAATGAGCAGTTCTTC. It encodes CASSGSGTSYNEQFF. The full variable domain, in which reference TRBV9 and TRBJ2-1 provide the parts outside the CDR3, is DSGVTQTPKHLITATGQRVTLRCSPRSGDLSVYWYQQSLDQGLQFLIQYYNGEERAKGNILERFSAQQFPDLHSELNLSSLELGDSALYFCASSGSGTSYNEQFFGPGTRLTVL.

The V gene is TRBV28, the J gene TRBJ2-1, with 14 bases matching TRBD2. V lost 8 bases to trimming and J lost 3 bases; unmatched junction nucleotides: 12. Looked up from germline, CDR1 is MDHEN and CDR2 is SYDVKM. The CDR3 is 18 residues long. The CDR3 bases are TGTGCCAGCCCCCCCCCGGGACTAGCGGGAGAAGGCTACAATGAGCAGTTCTTC. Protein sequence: CASPPPGLAGEGYNEQFF.

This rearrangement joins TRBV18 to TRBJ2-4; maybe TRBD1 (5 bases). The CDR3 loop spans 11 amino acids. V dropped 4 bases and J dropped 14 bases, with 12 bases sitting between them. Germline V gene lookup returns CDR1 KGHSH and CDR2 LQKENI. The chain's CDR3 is CASSHSDRKYF. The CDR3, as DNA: TGTGCCAGCTCACATTCCGACAGAAAGTACTTC.

The CDR3 spells CASSVGLAGTYNEQFF. CDR3 DNA sequence: TGCGCCAGCAGTGTGGGCCTAGCGGGAACCTACAATGAGCAGTTCTTC. The V call is TRBV10-2, the J call TRBJ2-1; 9 nucleotides match TRBD2. This CDR3 is built from 16 residues. Germline V lookup: CDR1 WSHSY, CDR2 SAAADI. V lost 4 bases and J lost 2; bases outside the gene matches: 6.

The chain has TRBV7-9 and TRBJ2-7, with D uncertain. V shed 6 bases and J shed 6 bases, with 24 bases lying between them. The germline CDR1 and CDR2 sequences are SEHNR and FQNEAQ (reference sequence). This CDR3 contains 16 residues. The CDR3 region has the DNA TGTGCCAGCAGTCCTGCTCCGGGTATTGGTCTCGGCGAGCAGTACTTC. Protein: CASSPAPGIGLGEQYF.

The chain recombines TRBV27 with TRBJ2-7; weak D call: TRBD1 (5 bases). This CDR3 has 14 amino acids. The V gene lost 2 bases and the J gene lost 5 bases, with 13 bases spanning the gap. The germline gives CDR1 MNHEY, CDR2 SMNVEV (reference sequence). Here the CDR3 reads CASSLQSGFHEQYF. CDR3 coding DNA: TGTGCCAGCAGTTTACAATCAGGGTTCCACGAGCAGTACTTC.

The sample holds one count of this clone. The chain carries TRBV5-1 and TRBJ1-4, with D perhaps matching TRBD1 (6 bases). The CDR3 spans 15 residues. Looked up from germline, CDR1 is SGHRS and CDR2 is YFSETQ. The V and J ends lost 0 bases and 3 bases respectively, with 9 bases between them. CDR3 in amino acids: CASSLATGSNEKLFF. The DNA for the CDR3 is TGCGCCAGCAGCTTGGCGACAGGTTCTAATGAAAAACTGTTTTTT.

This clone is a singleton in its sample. The CDR3 spells CASSPGTGVSGNQPQHF. CDR3 DNA sequence: TGTGCCAGCAGCCCCGGGACAGGGGTTTCGGGCAATCAGCCCCAGCATTTT. The genes are TRBV27 and TRBJ1-5; 10 bases map to TRBD1. J was trimmed by 2 bases and V by 6 bases; bases with no gene match: 10. The CDR3 consists of 17 residues. Per the germline V gene, CDR1 is MNHEY and CDR2 is SMNVEV (reference sequence).

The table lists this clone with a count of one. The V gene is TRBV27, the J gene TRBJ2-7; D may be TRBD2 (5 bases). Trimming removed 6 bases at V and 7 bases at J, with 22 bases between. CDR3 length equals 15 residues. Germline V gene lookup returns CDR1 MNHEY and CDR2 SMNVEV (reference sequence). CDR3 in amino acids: CASSPRPGLLGEQYF. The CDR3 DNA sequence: TGTGCCAGCAGCCCCCGACCCGGACTCTTGGGTGAGCAGTACTTC.

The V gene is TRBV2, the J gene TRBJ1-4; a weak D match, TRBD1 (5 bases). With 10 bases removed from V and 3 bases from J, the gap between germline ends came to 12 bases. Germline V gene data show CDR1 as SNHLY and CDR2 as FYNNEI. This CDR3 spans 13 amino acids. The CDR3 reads CATTARANEKLFF. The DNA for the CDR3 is TGTGCCACTACGGCCAGGGCTAATGAAAAACTGTTTTTT.

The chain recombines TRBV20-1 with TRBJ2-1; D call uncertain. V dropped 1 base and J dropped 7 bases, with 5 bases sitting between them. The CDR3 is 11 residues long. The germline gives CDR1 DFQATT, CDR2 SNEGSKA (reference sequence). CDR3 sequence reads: CSARALNEQFF. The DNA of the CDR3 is TGCAGTGCTAGAGCCCTTAATGAGCAGTTCTTC.

The CDR3 loop reads CASSMGRDRNEQFF. The CDR3 region has the DNA TGTGCCAGTAGTATGGGCAGGGATAGGAATGAGCAGTTCTTC. The rearrangement links TRBV19 to TRBJ2-1, with TRBD1 as a possible D gene (5 bases). Trimming stripped 3 bases from V and 7 bases from J, with 13 bases between. Germline CDR1 LNHDA, CDR2 SQIVND (reference sequence). The CDR3 length is 14 residues. Supplemented by reference TRBV19 and TRBJ2-1, the full variable domain reads DGGITQSPKYLFRKEGQNVTLSCEQNLNHDAMYWYRQDPGQGLRLIYYSQIVNDFQKGDIAEGYSVSREKKESFPLTVTSAQKNPTAFYLCASSMGRDRNEQFFGPGTRLTVL.

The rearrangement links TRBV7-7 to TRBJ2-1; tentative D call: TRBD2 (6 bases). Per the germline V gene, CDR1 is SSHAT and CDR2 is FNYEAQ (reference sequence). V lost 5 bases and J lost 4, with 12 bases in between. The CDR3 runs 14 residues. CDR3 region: CASSPTGTYNEQFF. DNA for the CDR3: TGTGCCAGCAGCCCAACCGGGACTTACAATGAGCAGTTCTTC.

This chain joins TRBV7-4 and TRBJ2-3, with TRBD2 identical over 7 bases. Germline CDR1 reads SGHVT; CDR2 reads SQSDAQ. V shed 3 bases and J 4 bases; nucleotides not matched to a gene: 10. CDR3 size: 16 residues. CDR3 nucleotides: TGTGCCAGCAGCTTTTATCGCGGGAGTCGCGCAGATACGCAGTATTTT. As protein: CASSFYRGSRADTQYF.

CDR3 sequence (DNA): TGTGCCAGCAGCCCCCGGACAGGGGGCTCTCACGGGGAGCTGTTTTTT. Translated: CASSPRTGGSHGELFF. The rearrangement uses TRBV9 and TRBJ2-2; TRBD1 matches at 11 bases. Looked up from germline, CDR1 is SGDLS and CDR2 is YYNGEE. V was pared by 4 bases and J by 7 bases, with 9 bases of the junction left unmatched. The CDR3 runs to 16 residues.

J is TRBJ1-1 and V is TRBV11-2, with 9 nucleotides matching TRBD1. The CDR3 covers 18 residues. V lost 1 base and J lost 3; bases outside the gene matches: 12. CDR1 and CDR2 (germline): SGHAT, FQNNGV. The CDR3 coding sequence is TGTGCCAGCAGCTTAGGAGGGGGAGGGACAGGGCCAGACACTGAAGCTTTCTTT. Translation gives CASSLGGGGTGPDTEAFF. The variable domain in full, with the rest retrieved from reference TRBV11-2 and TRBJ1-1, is EAGVAQSPRYKIIEKRQSVAFWCNPISGHATLYWYQQILGQGPKLLIQFQNNGVVDDSQLPKDRFSAERLKGVDSTLKIQPAKLEDSAVYLCASSLGGGGTGPDTEAFFGQGTRLTVV.

The CDR3 region has the DNA TGTGCCAGCAGCGACGGAGGACCAACTAATGAAAAACTGTTTTTT. It is translated as CASSDGGPTNEKLFF. V gene TRBV5-4 combines with J gene TRBJ1-4; D uncertain. The CDR3 has 15 amino acids. Trimming pared 4 bases from V and 0 bases from J, leaving 10 bases between. Germline V gene data show CDR1 as SGHNT and CDR2 as YYREEE (reference sequence).

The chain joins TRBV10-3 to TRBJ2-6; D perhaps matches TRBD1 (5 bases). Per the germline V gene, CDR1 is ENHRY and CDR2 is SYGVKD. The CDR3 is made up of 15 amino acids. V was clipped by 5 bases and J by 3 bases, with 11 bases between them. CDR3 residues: CAISQGVDGANVLTF. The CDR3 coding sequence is TGTGCCATCAGTCAAGGGGTTGATGGGGCCAACGTCCTGACTTTC.

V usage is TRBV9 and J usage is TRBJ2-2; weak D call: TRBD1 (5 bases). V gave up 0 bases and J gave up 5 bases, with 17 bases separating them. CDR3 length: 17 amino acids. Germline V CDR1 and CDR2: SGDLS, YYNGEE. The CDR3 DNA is TGTGCCAGCAGCGTAGGGCCCCAGGGTGGGTGGACCGGGGAGCTGTTTTTT. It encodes CASSVGPQGGWTGELFF.

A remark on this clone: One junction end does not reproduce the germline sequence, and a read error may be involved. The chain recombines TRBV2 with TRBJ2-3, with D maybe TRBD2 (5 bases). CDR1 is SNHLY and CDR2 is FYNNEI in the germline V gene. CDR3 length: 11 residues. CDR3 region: CASTVWEEGPF. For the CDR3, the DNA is TGTGCCAGCACGGTGTGGGAAGAGGGCCCTTTT.

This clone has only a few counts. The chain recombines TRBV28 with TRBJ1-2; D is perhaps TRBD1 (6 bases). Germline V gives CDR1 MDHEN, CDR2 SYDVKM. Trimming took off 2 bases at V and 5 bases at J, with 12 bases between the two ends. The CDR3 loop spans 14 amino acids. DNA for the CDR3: TGTGCCAGCAGTTTAAACCAGGGGAGTTATGGCTACACCTTC. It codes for CASSLNQGSYGYTF.

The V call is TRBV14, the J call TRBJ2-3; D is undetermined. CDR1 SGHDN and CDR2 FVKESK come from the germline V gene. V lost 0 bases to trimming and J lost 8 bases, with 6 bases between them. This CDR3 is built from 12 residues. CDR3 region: CASSQDLTTQYF. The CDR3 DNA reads TGTGCCAGCAGCCAAGATCTAACTACGCAGTATTTT.

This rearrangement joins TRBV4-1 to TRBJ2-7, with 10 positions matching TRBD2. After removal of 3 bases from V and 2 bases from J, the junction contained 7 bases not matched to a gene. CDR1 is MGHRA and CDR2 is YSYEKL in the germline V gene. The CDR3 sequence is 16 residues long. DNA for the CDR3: TGCGCCAGCAGCCACCCCGGGACTAGCGTTACCTACGAGCAGTACTTC. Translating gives CASSHPGTSVTYEQYF.

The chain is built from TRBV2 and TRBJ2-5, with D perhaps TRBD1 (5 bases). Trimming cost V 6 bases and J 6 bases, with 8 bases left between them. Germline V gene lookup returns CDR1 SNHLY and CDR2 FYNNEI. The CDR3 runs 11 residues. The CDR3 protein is CASRGQKTQYF. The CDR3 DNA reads TGTGCCAGCAGGGGGCAAAAGACCCAGTACTTC. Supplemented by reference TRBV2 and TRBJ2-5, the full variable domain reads EPEVTQTPSHQVTQMGQEVILRCVPISNHLYFYWYRQILGQKVEFLVSFYNNEISEKSEIFDDQFSVERPDGSNFTLKIRSTKLEDSAMYFCASRGQKTQYFGPGTRLLVL.

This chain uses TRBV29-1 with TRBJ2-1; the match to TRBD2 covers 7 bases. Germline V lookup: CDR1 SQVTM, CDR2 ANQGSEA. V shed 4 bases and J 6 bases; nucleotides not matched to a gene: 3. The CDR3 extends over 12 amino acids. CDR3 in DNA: TGCAGCGTTGGCCCGGGGGGCAATGAGCAGTTCTTC. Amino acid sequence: CSVGPGGNEQFF.